This entry describes one TCR beta chain. This sample was taken from a study of blood T cell repertoires in COVID-19. Generated by immunoSEQ multiplex PCR, the TCRdb table keeps only in-frame clones and is missing some. In the table there are under 250,000 clones, roughly 82% of which are singletons. CDR1 is LNHDA and CDR2 is SQIVND in the germline V gene (reference sequence). This CDR3 has 14 amino acids. The ends were cut back, 6 bases at V and 4 bases at J, with 15 bases in the middle. The sample comprised peripheral blood. The origin of this receptor is a man in his fifties or sixties with active or convalescent COVID-19. The V call is TRBV19, the J call TRBJ1-1, with D possibly matching TRBD1 (5 bases). DNA for the CDR3: TGTGCCAGTAGGGACCCATCGGGGGGCACTGAAGCTTTCTTT. Protein sequence: CASRDPSGGTEAFF.